This T cell receptor (beta chain) was sequenced during a study of cytomegalovirus exposure and HLA in healthy donors. Study overall: An earlier analysis identified 110 million or so unique TCR beta sequences in about 170 million T cells.

Primers included in the PCR were 60 Vbeta and 13 Jbeta primers. Repertoires were generated with immunoSEQ multiplex PCR, while TCRdb's copy carries only in-frame clones and drops some. The sample yields about 98,000 clones, 63% seen once. Study-level results: When a later analysis compared HLA-associated TCR beta chains with equally common others, the HLA-associated chains turned out to be more clonally expanded and to have lower generation probabilities. When analyzed later, the rates of TCR association showed variation by HLA locus, with DRB1 the most and HLA-C the fewest.

J was trimmed by 0 bases and V by 1 base; bases with no gene match: 6. The V gene's germline CDR1 is SNHLY and CDR2 FYNNEI. This CDR3 has 18 residues. With respect to this clone: Its antigen is unknown.

The receptor was isolated from a human donor in good health. The sequenced material came from PBMCs. This chain connects TRBV2 to TRBJ1-5, with 10 bases that match TRBD1. The CDR3 region is CASSEVSRDRGSNQPQHF. DNA of the CDR3: TGTGCCAGCAGTGAAGTGTCACGGGACAGGGGTAGCAATCAGCCCCAGCATTTT.